The present entry profiles one TCR beta chain with its context. Its antigen is currently not known. There are no base qualities to consult, and no much larger clone falls within one base. Looking up the germline V gene (reference sequence) yields CDR1 LNHNV and CDR2 YYDKDF. The CDR3 covers 17 residues, taking in both the cysteine and the phenylalanine. Of all the DNA, just the CDR3 is kept, 51 bases in frame from base 1. The V and J ends are trimmed by 0 bases and 0 bases, leaving 12 bases between them. The immunoSEQ Assay, a bias-controlled multiplex PCR, was used to amplify TCRbeta CDR3 regions from genomic DNA. The paper's processing steps were these. The number of nucleated cells in each sample was estimated by amplification of reference gene primers within the assay. To quantify the absolute abundance of each unique TCRbeta CDR3 rearrangement, sequence reads were collapsed and filtered. For each sample, productive Simpson clonality was calculated by taking the square root of Simpson's diversity index across productive rearrangements. TCRdb retrieved this table from immuneACCESS and kept in-frame rearrangements only. Not all clones are present; in checked studies, unresolved V genes account for under half, and no reason is known for the remainder. V and J calls and clone size follow that table, whereas D and trimming were derived from the DNA. Across this sample there are 250,000 to 300,000 clones, with about nine tenths seen only once. Of the sample, 2.5% to 3.5% is held by the ten largest clones.

The data derive from a study of blood T cell repertoires in COVID-19 (dated by TCRdb to about 2020). Turning to the overall study: Samples covering the acute and convalescent phases of COVID-19 were provided by collaborators in the United States, Italy and Spain. The material from the prospective study consisted of cDNA or gDNA derived from T cells, B-cell-depleted T cells, or PBMCs. The dataset comprised deeply sampled blood TCRbeta repertoires from subjects exposed to, actively infected with, or recovered from COVID-19. A freely available public database, intended as a resource for researchers studying the immune response to SARS-CoV-2, is where the repertoires were released. The samples were drawn from two sources: the first 160 participants of the ongoing ImmuneRACE study, and 1,254 subjects contributed by 6 global collaborators. A de-identified subject ID, COVID-19 status, age in years and sex were almost always included in the sample metadata. Where HLA class I and class II types were available, the types were taken from metadata supplied by the sample provider, not from assay-based typing. Overall study results and their limits: The quantity of clinical and demographic metadata differed by source and by participant and was supplied without curation.

Enrolling through a virtual design, the prospective study's participants ranged in age from roughly 18 to 89 years and lived across roughly 24 United States geographic areas. In the prospective study, participants were assigned to cohorts based on the clinical history participants reported in a screening survey and a study questionnaire. A participant counted as exposed if, within 2 weeks of entering the study, that participant had been in contact with someone who had a PCR-confirmed or clinician-diagnosed COVID-19 case. Each participant in the prospective study had whole blood, serum and a nasopharyngeal or oropharyngeal swab collected by mobile phlebotomists. Participants in the prospective study had the option to provide additional blood draws and questionnaires over a 2-month period. Prospective study blood samples were shipped either frozen or at room temperature before DNA extraction.

In this chain, TRBV15 is recombined with TRBJ1-5; perhaps TRBD1 is the D gene, with 6 bases matching. Material for sequencing was PBMCs or T cells enriched from blood (not recorded which). This TCR was sampled from a woman in her forties or fifties who had been exposed to COVID-19. For the CDR3, the sequence is CATSRDIGDISNQPQHF. The nucleotide sequence is TGTGCCACCAGCAGAGATATCGGGGACATTAGCAATCAGCCCCAGCATTTT. Here the CDR3 is joined to the reference TRBV15 and TRBJ1-5 genes, and the full variable domain is: DAMVIQNPRYQVTQFGKPVTLSCSQTLNHNVMYWYQQKSSQAPKLLFHYYDKDFNNEADTPDNFQSRRPNTSFCFLDIRSPGLGDTAMYLCATSRDIGDISNQPQHFGDGTRLSIL.